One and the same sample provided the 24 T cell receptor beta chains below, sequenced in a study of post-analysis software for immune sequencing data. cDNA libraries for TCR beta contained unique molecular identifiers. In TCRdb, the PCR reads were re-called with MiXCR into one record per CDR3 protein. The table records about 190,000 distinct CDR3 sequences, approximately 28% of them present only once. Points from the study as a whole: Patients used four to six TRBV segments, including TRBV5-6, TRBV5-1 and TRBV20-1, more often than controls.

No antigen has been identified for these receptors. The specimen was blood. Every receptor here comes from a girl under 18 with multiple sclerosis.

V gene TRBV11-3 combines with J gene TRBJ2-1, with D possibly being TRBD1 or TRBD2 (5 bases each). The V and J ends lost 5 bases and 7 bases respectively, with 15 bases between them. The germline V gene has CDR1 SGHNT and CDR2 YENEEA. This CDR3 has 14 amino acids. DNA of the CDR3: TGTGCCAGCAGCCCGGGACCATCAGGTAATGAGCAGTTCTTC. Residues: CASSPGPSGNEQFF. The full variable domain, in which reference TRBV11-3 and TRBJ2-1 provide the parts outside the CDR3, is EAGVVQSPRYKIIEKKQPVAFWCNPISGHNTLYWYLQNLGQGPELLIRYENEEAVDDSQLPKDRFSAERLKGVDSTLKIQPAELGDSAVYLCASSPGPSGNEQFFGPGTRLTVL.

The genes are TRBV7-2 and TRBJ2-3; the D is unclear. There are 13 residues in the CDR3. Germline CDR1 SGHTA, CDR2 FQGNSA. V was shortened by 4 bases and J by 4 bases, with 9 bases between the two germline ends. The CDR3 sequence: CASSSQRPDTQYF. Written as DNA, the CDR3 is TGTGCCAGCAGCTCCCAACGACCAGATACGCAGTATTTT. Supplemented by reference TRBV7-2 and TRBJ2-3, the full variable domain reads GAGVSQSPSNKVTEKGKDVELRCDPISGHTALYWYRQSLGQGLEFLIYFQGNSAPDKSGLPSDRFSAERTGGSVSTLTIQRTQQEDSAVYLCASSSQRPDTQYFGPGTRLTVL.

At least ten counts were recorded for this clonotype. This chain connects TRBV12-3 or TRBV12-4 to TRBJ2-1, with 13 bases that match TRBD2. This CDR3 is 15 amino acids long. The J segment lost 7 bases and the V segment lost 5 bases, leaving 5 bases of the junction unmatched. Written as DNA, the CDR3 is TGTGCCAGCAGTCAACAGGGACTAGCGGGGAATGAGCAGTTCTTC. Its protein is CASSQQGLAGNEQFF.

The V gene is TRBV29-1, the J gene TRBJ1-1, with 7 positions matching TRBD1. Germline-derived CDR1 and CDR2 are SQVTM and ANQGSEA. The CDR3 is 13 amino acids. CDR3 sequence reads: CTFRRGGDTEAFF. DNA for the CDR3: TGCACCTTCAGGAGAGGGGGCGACACTGAAGCTTTCTTT. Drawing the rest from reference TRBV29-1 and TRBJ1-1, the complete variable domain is SAVISQKPSRDICQRGTSLTIQCQVDSQVTMMFWYRQQPGQSLTLIATANQGSEATYESGFVIDKFPISRPNLTFSTLTVSNMSPEDSSIYLCTFRRGGDTEAFFGQGTRLTVV.

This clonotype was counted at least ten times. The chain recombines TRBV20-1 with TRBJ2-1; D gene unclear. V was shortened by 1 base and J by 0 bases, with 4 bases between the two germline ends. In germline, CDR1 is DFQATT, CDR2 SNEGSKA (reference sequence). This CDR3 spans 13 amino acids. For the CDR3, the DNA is TGCAGTGCTAGAGTTTACTCCTACAATGAGCAGTTCTTC. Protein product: CSARVYSYNEQFF.

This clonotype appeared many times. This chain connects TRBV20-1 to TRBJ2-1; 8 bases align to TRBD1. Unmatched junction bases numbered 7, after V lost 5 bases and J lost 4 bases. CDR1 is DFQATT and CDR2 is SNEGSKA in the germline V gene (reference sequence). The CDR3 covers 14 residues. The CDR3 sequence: CSAFAGTGYNEQFF. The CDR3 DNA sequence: TGCAGTGCTTTTGCCGGGACAGGATACAATGAGCAGTTCTTC.

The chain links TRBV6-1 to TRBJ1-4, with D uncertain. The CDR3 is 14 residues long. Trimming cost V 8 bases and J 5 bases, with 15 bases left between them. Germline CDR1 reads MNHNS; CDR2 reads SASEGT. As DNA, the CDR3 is TGTGCCAGCGGTTCCGGCAGGATCAATGAAAAACTGTTTTTT. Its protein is CASGSGRINEKLFF.

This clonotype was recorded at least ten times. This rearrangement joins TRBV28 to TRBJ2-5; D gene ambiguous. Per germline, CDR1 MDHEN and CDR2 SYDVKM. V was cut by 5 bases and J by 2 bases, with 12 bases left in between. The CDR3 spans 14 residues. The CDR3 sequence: CASSPQDRQETQYF. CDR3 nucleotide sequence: TGTGCCAGCAGTCCTCAGGACCGACAAGAGACCCAGTACTTC.

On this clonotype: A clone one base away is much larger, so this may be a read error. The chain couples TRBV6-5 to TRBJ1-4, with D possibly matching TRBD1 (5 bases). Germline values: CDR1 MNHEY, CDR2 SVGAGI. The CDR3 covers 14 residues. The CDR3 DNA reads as TGTGCCAACAGTTACGGGGGGGAGAATGAAAAACTGTTTTTT. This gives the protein CANSYGGENEKLFF.

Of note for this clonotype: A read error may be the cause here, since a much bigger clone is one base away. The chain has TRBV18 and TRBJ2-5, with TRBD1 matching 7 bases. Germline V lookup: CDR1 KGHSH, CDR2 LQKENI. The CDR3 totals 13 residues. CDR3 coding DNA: TGTGCCAGCTCCGGGACAGCTCAAGAGACCCGGTACTTC. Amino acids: CASSGTAQETRYF. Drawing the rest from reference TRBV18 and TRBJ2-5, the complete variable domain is NAGVMQNPRHLVRRRGQEARLRCSPMKGHSHVYWYRQLPEEGLKFMVYLQKENIIDESGMPKERFSAEFPKEGPSILRIQQVVRGDSAAYFCASSGTAQETRYFGPGTRLLVL.

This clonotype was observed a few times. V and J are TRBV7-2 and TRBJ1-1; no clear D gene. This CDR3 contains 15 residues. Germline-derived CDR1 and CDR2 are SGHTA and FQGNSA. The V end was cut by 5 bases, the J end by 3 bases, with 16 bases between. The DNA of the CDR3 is TGTGCCAGCAGCCAACGCCCAAAGGAATACACTGAAGCTTTCTTT. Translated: CASSQRPKEYTEAFF. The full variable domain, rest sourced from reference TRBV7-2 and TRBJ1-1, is GAGVSQSPSNKVTEKGKDVELRCDPISGHTALYWYRQSLGQGLEFLIYFQGNSAPDKSGLPSDRFSAERTGGSVSTLTIQRTQQEDSAVYLCASSQRPKEYTEAFFGQGTRLTVV.

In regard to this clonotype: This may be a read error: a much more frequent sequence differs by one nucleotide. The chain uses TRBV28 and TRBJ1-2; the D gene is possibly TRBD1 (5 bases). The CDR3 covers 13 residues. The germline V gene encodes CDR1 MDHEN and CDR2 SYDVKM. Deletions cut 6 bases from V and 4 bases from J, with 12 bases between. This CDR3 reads CASRLRGGYGYTF. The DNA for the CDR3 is TGTGCCAGCAGGTTAAGGGGTGGCTATGGCTACACCTTC.

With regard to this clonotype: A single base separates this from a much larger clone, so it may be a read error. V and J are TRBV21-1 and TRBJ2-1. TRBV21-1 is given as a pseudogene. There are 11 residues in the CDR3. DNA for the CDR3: TGTGCCAACAGCCTTTACAGTCAGCAGTTCTTC. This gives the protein CANSLYSQQFF.

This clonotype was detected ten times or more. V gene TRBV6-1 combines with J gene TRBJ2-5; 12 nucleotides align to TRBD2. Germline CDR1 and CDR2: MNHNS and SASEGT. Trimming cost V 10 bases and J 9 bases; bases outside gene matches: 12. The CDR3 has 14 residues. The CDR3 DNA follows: TGTGCCATCCTAGCGGGAGGGGTCCAAGGGGCCCAGTACTTC. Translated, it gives CAILAGGVQGAQYF.

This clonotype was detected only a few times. The CDR3 DNA reads TGTGCCAGCAGCCAAGATCATGGGGGCACTGAAGCTTTCTTT. Translation gives CASSQDHGGTEAFF. The J gene is TRBJ1-1, the V gene TRBV14, with a possible D match to TRBD1 (5 bases). CDR3 length: 14 residues. Trimming left V 0 bases short and J 4 bases short, with 9 bases between. Germline-derived CDR1 and CDR2 are SGHDN and FVKESK.

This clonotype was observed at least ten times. The CDR3 DNA is TGTGCCAGCAGCGAGGGGGGTCCAGATACGCAGTATTTT. Residues: CASSEGGPDTQYF. The chain employs TRBV5-5 and TRBJ2-3; D is perhaps TRBD1 or TRBD2 (6 bases each). Trimming shortened V by 4 bases and J by 4 bases, and 10 bases separated the two germline ends. CDR1 and CDR2 from the germline V gene are SGHKS and YYEKEE (reference sequence). The CDR3 runs 13 residues.

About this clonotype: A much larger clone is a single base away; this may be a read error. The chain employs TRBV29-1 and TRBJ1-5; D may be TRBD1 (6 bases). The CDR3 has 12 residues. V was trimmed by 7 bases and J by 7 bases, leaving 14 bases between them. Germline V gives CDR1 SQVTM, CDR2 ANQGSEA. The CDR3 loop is CSAAGVGQPQHF. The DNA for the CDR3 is TGCAGCGCTGCAGGGGTCGGCCAGCCCCAGCATTTT. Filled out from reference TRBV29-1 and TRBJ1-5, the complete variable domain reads SAVISQKPSRDICQRGTSLTIQCQVDSQVTMMFWYRQQPGQSLTLIATANQGSEATYESGFVIDKFPISRPNLTFSTLTVSNMSPEDSSIYLCSAAGVGQPQHFGDGTRLSIL.

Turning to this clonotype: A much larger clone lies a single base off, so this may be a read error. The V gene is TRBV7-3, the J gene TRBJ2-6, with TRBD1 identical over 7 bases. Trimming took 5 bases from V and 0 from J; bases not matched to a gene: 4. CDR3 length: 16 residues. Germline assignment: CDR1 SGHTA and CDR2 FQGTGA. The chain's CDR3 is CASSHYRGSGANVLTF. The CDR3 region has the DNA TGTGCCAGCAGCCACTACAGGGGCTCTGGGGCCAACGTCCTGACTTTC.

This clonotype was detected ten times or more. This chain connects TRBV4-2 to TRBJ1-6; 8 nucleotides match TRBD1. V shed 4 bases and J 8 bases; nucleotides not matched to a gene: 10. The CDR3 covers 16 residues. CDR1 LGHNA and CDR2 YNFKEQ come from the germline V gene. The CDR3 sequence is CASSLGLQGADSPLHF. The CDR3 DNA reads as TGTGCCAGCAGCCTGGGACTTCAGGGGGCCGATTCACCCCTCCACTTT.

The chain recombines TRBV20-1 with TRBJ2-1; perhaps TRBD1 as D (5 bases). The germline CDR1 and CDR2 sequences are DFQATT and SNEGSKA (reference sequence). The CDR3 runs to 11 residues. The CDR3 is CRGSGSNEQFF. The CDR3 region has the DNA TGCAGGGGGTCAGGGTCTAATGAGCAGTTCTTC.

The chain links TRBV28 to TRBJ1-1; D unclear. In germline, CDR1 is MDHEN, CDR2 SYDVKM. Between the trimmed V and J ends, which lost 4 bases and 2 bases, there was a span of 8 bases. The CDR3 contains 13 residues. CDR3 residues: CASSYGINTEAFF. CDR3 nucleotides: TGTGCCAGCAGTTACGGGATCAACACTGAAGCTTTCTTT.

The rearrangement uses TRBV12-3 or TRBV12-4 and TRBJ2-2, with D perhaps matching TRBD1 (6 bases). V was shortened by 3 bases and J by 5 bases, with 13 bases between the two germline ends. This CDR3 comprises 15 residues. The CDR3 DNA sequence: TGTGCCAGCAGTTTTCTGGGGGCAAGGACCGGGGAGCTGTTTTTT. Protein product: CASSFLGARTGELFF.

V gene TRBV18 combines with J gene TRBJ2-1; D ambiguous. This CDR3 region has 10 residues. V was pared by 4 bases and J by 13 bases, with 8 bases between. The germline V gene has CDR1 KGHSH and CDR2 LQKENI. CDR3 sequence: CASSHTNQFF. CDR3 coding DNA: TGTGCCAGCTCACACACGAATCAGTTCTTC.

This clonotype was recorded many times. The CDR3 spells CASSTGLGRHEKLFF. The CDR3 region has the DNA TGTGCCAGCAGTACGGGGCTTGGCAGACATGAAAAACTGTTTTTT. The chain joins TRBV25-1 to TRBJ1-4, with D maybe TRBD1 (5 bases). V lost 5 bases and J 6 bases, leaving 16 bases between the germline ends. The CDR3 has 15 amino acids. Per germline, CDR1 MGHDK and CDR2 SYGVNS.